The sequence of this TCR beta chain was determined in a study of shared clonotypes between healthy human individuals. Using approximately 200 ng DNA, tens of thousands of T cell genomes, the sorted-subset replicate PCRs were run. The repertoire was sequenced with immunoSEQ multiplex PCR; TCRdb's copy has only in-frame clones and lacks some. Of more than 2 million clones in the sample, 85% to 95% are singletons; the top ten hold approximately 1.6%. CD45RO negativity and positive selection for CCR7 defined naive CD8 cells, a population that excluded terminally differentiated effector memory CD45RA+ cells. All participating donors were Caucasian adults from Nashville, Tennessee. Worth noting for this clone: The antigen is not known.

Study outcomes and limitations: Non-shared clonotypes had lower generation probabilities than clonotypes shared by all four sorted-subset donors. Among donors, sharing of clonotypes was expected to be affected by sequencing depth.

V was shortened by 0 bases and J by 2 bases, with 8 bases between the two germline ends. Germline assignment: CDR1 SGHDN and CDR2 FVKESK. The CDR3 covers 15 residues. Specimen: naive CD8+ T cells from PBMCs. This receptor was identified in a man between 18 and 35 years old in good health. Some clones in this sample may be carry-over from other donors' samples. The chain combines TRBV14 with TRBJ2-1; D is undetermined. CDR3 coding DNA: TGTGCCAGCAGCCAAGACCGGGCCACCTACAATGAGCAGTTCTTC. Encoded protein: CASSQDRATYNEQFF.